These 5 T cell receptor beta chains were all obtained from the same sample, sequenced in a study of CD8 T cells in ankylosing spondylitis. In TCRdb, the 5' RACE reads were re-called with MiXCR into one record per CDR3 protein. Of some 95,000 distinct CDR3 sequences listed, just under 9% were seen once; the top ten hold roughly 4.6%. The source material was blood, either unsorted or a sorted T cell fraction (not recorded which). These receptors all stem from a male donor with ankylosing spondylitis or in good health (not recorded which).

This chain joins TRBV12-3 or TRBV12-4 and TRBJ2-5, with 11 positions matching TRBD2. The CDR3 consists of 18 residues. V shed 6 bases and J 0 bases; nucleotides not matched to a gene: 12. CDR3 bases: TGTGCCAGCAGCCTACTAGCGGGGGATTCCGGGTACCAAGAGACCCAGTACTTC. It codes for CASSLLAGDSGYQETQYF.

The V and J genes are TRBV27 and TRBJ2-3, with 14 positions matching TRBD2. Germline CDR1 and CDR2: MNHEY and SMNVEV (reference sequence). The ends lost 5 bases at V and 0 bases at J; junction bases unmatched: 13. This CDR3 contains 20 residues. This chain's CDR3 is CASSPPYGLAGGTSTDTQYF. CDR3 in DNA: TGTGCCAGCAGTCCCCCCTACGGACTAGCGGGGGGAACTAGCACAGATACGCAGTATTTT.

In its sample, this clonotype was seen a few times. This chain connects TRBV12-3 or TRBV12-4 to TRBJ2-5, with D tentatively TRBD1 or TRBD2 (5 bases each). V dropped 5 bases and J dropped 7 bases, with 20 bases sitting between them. The CDR3 length is 15 residues. In DNA form, the CDR3 reads TGTGCCAGCAGTGGCACCGGGACGGATGGCGGGACCCAGTACTTC. The encoded protein is CASSGTGTDGGTQYF.

This clonotype was detected many times. CDR3 nucleotide sequence: TGTGCCAGCAGAGGACAGGGTAGGGTGACTGAAGCTTTCTTT. Translation: CASRGQGRVTEAFF. The V call is TRBV2, the J call TRBJ1-1; 8 nucleotides line up with TRBD1. V lost 6 bases, J lost 5 bases, and 8 bases stayed unmatched. Germline V gene data show CDR1 as SNHLY and CDR2 as FYNNEI. This CDR3 region has 14 residues.

This chain uses TRBV7-2 with TRBJ1-3; perhaps TRBD1 as D (5 bases). Deletions cut 5 bases from V and 0 bases from J, with 14 bases between. CDR1 and CDR2 from the germline V gene are SGHTA and FQGNSA. This CDR3 spans 16 amino acids. In nucleotides, the CDR3 is TGTGCCAGCAGCCCAGGGTTGCGGAGCTCTGGAAACACCATATATTTT. Protein product: CASSPGLRSSGNTIYF.